Each of the 20 T cell receptor beta chains below was sequenced from the same sample in a study of response to subunit inactivated influenza vaccine. MiXCR, run by TCRdb on the RT-PCR reads, gives a single entry per CDR3 protein. The table records 400,000 to 650,000 distinct CDR3 sequences, 6.5% to 8% of them present only once. Specimen: PBMCs from blood, collected about 23 months after vaccination. These receptors all come from a man aged 50-75 years who received an inactivated influenza vaccine.

This clonotype was recorded at least ten times. The chain carries TRBV3-1 and TRBJ2-3; tentative D call: TRBD1 (6 bases). The CDR3 sequence is 17 residues long. In germline, CDR1 is LGHDT, CDR2 YNNKEL (reference sequence). Trimming removed 1 base at V and 5 bases at J, with 19 bases between. The DNA for the CDR3 is TGTGCCAGCAGCCAAGGTTGGCCAGGGGCGATAGGAGATACGCAGTATTTT. Translation: CASSQGWPGAIGDTQYF.

This clonotype has a count of ten or more. This chain uses TRBV6-2 or TRBV6-3 with TRBJ2-3; tentatively, D is TRBD1 or TRBD2 (6 bases each). The CDR3 is 18 amino acids. The germline CDR1 and CDR2 sequences are MNHEY and SVGEGT. V was shortened by 0 bases and J by 5 bases, with 21 bases between the two germline ends. The CDR3 DNA reads TGTGCCAGCAGTTACTCCCATGTTGGGGGGCTTGTTGAAGATACGCAGTATTTT. It is translated as CASSYSHVGGLVEDTQYF.

J is TRBJ2-5 and V is TRBV11-2, with a possible D match to TRBD2 (5 bases). This CDR3 is built from 13 residues. Germline V lookup: CDR1 SGHAT, CDR2 FQNNGV. The germline V and J ends were trimmed by 4 bases and 4 bases, with 10 bases remaining between them. The CDR3 protein is CASSSEVRETQYF. CDR3 sequence (DNA): TGTGCCAGCAGCTCGGAGGTCAGAGAGACCCAGTACTTC. The full variable domain, completed using reference TRBV11-2 and TRBJ2-5, is EAGVAQSPRYKIIEKRQSVAFWCNPISGHATLYWYQQILGQGPKLLIQFQNNGVVDDSQLPKDRFSAERLKGVDSTLKIQPAKLEDSAVYLCASSSEVRETQYFGPGTRLLVL.

This clonotype was found a few times. The genes are TRBV6-5 and TRBJ2-1; D unresolved. This CDR3 is 13 amino acids long. Per the germline V gene, CDR1 is MNHEY and CDR2 is SVGAGI. V was shortened by 1 base and J by 8 bases, with 9 bases between the two germline ends. The CDR3 reads CASSYYPSDEQFF. The DNA for the CDR3 is TGTGCCAGCAGTTACTACCCGAGCGATGAGCAGTTCTTC.

This clonotype has just a few counts. The chain has TRBV18 and TRBJ2-7, with 7 bases lining up with TRBD2. CDR1 is KGHSH and CDR2 is LQKENI in the germline V gene. The CDR3 extends over 16 amino acids. Unmatched junction bases numbered 7, after V lost 2 bases and J lost 0 bases. The CDR3 DNA reads TGTGCCAGCTCACCAACGGGCGGGAGAAGCTCCTACGAGCAGTACTTC. Residues: CASSPTGGRSSYEQYF.

A word on this clonotype: The CDR3 carries no conserved terminal phenylalanine or tryptophan, so it likely arises from a read error. V usage is TRBV6-1 and J usage is TRBJ2-5, with 7 bases lining up with TRBD2. Per germline, CDR1 MNHNS and CDR2 SASEGT. The CDR3 is 16 residues long. CDR3 sequence reads: CASSEGGAGVKETQYL. Here the CDR3 DNA reads TGTGCCAGCAGCGAAGGTGGTGCGGGAGTGAAAGAGACCCAGTACTTA.

Ten or more counts support this clonotype. V is TRBV5-1 and J is TRBJ2-3, with 7 bases fitting TRBD2. With 3 bases clipped from V and 0 bases from J, the junction kept 7 bases outside the gene matches. CDR1 and CDR2 from the germline V gene are SGHRS and YFSETQ. This CDR3 is 16 amino acids long. Written as DNA, the CDR3 is TGCGCCAGCAGCTCTGGGACTAAATCTAGCACAGATACGCAGTATTTT. The encoded protein is CASSSGTKSSTDTQYF.

This clonotype was found many times. The chain recombines TRBV12-3 or TRBV12-4 with TRBJ1-1, with 7 nucleotides matching TRBD1. After removal of 5 bases from V and 10 bases from J, the junction contained 10 bases not matched to a gene. This CDR3 contains 13 residues. The CDR3 reads CASSQALTGVAFF. The CDR3 nucleotides are TGTGCCAGCAGTCAGGCTCTCACAGGGGTAGCTTTCTTT.

In its sample, this clonotype was seen many times. The CDR3 spells CATSSEGGNYGYTF. CDR3 bases: TGTGCCACCAGCTCCGAGGGGGGAAACTATGGCTACACCTTC. This chain uses TRBV15 with TRBJ1-2; maybe TRBD1 (6 bases). This CDR3 is built from 14 residues. CDR1 and CDR2 from the germline V gene are LNHNV and YYDKDF (reference sequence). Deletions cut 5 bases from V and 2 bases from J, with 12 bases between.

This clonotype was recorded a few times. The rearrangement links TRBV5-1 to TRBJ1-1, with 7 bases identical to TRBD1. The CDR3 extends over 16 amino acids. Germline-derived CDR1 and CDR2 are SGHRS and YFSETQ. V shed 3 bases, J shed 6 bases, and the junction held 14 bases outside the gene matches. CDR3 amino acids: CASSSRPTGVWAEAFF. CDR3 nucleotides: TGCGCCAGCAGCTCCAGACCTACAGGGGTTTGGGCTGAAGCTTTCTTT.

The table lists this clonotype with many counts. The CDR3 nucleotides read TGTGCCACCGGGACTAGCGGGAGAAACTGGCAGTACTTC. This encodes CATGTSGRNWQYF. The rearrangement uses TRBV6-1 and TRBJ2-7; TRBD2 matches at 14 bases. The germline gives CDR1 MNHNS, CDR2 SASEGT. With V trimmed by 10 bases and J by 9 bases, 8 bases remained unmatched. The CDR3 totals 13 residues.

Many counts were recorded for this clonotype. This chain joins TRBV5-1 and TRBJ2-2; D may be TRBD2 (6 bases). CDR3 length: 15 amino acids. V was trimmed by 4 bases and J by 4 bases, leaving 14 bases between them. Looked up from germline, CDR1 is SGHRS and CDR2 is YFSETQ. The CDR3, as DNA: TGCGCCAGCAGCCCCAGGACTACCTTCACCGGGGAGCTGTTTTTT. It codes for CASSPRTTFTGELFF.

The chain uses TRBV20-1 and TRBJ2-3, with 9 bases identical to TRBD2. The CDR3 is 15 amino acids. Germline values: CDR1 DFQATT, CDR2 SNEGSKA (reference sequence). Trimming took 4 bases from V and 4 from J; bases not matched to a gene: 9. The CDR3 region is CSAKDAGGPADTQYF. The CDR3 bases are TGCAGTGCTAAGGACGCGGGGGGGCCGGCAGATACGCAGTATTTT.

The sample holds many counts of this clonotype. The rearrangement links TRBV7-8 to TRBJ2-7; D tentatively reads TRBD1 or TRBD2 (6 bases each). Germline CDR1 SGHVS, CDR2 FQNEAQ. Trimming removed 1 base at V and 7 bases at J, with 17 bases between. This CDR3 has 15 amino acids. CDR3 bases: TGTGCCAGCAGCTTAGAAGGGGGTGCGGCGGGGGAGCAGTACTTC. This encodes CASSLEGGAAGEQYF.

This clonotype was detected only a few times. CDR3 residues: CASSLAAGGRETQYF. CDR3 coding DNA: TGTGCCAGCAGCTTAGCCGCAGGGGGCAGGGAGACCCAGTACTTC. The V call is TRBV11-2, the J call TRBJ2-5, with TRBD1 identical over 8 bases. CDR1 is SGHAT and CDR2 is FQNNGV in the germline V gene. The CDR3 covers 15 residues. After removal of 1 base from V and 5 bases from J, the junction contained 6 bases not matched to a gene.

The CDR3 coding sequence is TGTGCCAGTCGGGGGGCTACTGGGATACACTACGAGCAGTACTTC. Amino acids: CASRGATGIHYEQYF. The chain is built from TRBV12-3 or TRBV12-4 and TRBJ2-7, with a tentative D call TRBD2 (7 bases). V was cut by 9 bases and J by 3 bases, with 21 bases left in between. This CDR3 comprises 15 residues.

The chain joins TRBV4-3 to TRBJ1-4; no definite D call. V was trimmed by 0 bases and J by 8 bases, leaving 16 bases between them. CDR3 length: 16 amino acids. The germline V gene encodes CDR1 LGHNA and CDR2 YSLEER. The CDR3 nucleotides are TGCGCCAGCAGCCAAGATCGGCCAGGACGACCCGAAAAACTGTTTTTT. This translates into CASSQDRPGRPEKLFF.

V usage is TRBV4-3 and J usage is TRBJ1-2, with unresolved D. Trimming removed 1 base at V and 2 bases at J, with 11 bases between. CDR1 LGHNA and CDR2 YSLEER come from the germline V gene. The CDR3 runs to 15 residues. The CDR3 DNA sequence: TGCGCCAGCAGCCAAGCCCCGGACGGGAACTATGGCTACACCTTC. Protein: CASSQAPDGNYGYTF.

This clonotype was found a few times. This chain connects TRBV14 to TRBJ2-3, with 14 bases fitting TRBD2. The CDR3 runs to 19 residues. Germline lookup yields CDR1 SGHDN and CDR2 FVKESK. V was pared by 5 bases and J by 0 bases, with 10 bases of the junction left unmatched. The chain's CDR3 is CASSYIPGTSGGSTDTQYF. DNA for the CDR3: TGTGCCAGCAGCTATATCCCCGGGACTAGCGGGGGAAGCACAGATACGCAGTATTTT. Full variable domain (rest looked up from reference TRBV14 and TRBJ2-3): EAGVTQFPSHSVIEKGQTVTLRCDPISGHDNLYWYRRVMGKEIKFLLHFVKESKQDESGMPNNRFLAERTGGTYSTLKVQPAELEDSGVYFCASSYIPGTSGGSTDTQYFGPGTRLTVL.

A few counts support this clonotype. J is TRBJ2-3 and V is TRBV9, with TRBD2 identical over 10 bases. CDR3 size: 15 residues. CDR1 and CDR2 from the germline V gene are SGDLS and YYNGEE. Trimming cost V 2 bases and J 6 bases; bases outside gene matches: 6. Here the CDR3 DNA reads TGTGCCAGCAGCGTCCTCAGGGGACTAGCGGATACGCAGTATTTT. Encoded protein: CASSVLRGLADTQYF.